The clone carrying this T cell receptor beta chain came up a few times. These data belong to a study of metastatic and nonmetastatic thyroid tumors. Germline CDR1 reads SNHLY; CDR2 reads FYNNEI. The length of the CDR3 is 15 residues. Germline trimming cut 6 bases from V and 6 bases from J; bases unmatched to any gene: 5. TCRdb reanalyzed the PCR reads with MiXCR. The sample lists 39,000 or so clones, approximately 51% occurring once. All patients were untreated before thyroid surgery. The receptor was derived from a male donor with papillary thyroid cancer or a benign thyroid nodule (not recorded which). Some clones in this sample may be carry-over from other donors' samples. This chain connects TRBV2 to TRBJ2-1, with 13 bases lining up with TRBD2. Sequenced input: tumor tissue. Written as DNA, the CDR3 is TGTGCCAGCAGCAAACTAGCGGGAGGGCTCAATGAGCAGTTCTTC. This translates into CASSKLAGGLNEQFF.